Here is one T cell receptor beta chain with its context. This clonotype was detected a few times. Its antigen target is currently unknown. There are no base qualities to consult, and no much larger clone falls within one base. Clipping removes 7 bases from V and 2 bases from J, with 7 as the unmatched junction base count. CDR1 and CDR2 are read off the germline V gene (reference sequence) as LGHDT and YNNKEL. The CDR3 runs 14 amino acids, cysteine and phenylalanine included. Only CDR3 DNA is held: 42 bases, read in frame from base 1. The sample's treatment or condition label is to be understood as: allogeneic hematopoietic cell transplantation with graft depleted of TCRalphabeta T cells and CD19 B cells. The children who served as transplant recipients had been given grafts of TCRalphabeta/CD19-depleted allogeneic hematopoietic cells. The library came from PCR. The data were produced on an Illumina HiSeq 2500. TCR libraries were prepared with molecular barcoding, using unique molecular identifiers to normalize TCRbeta repertoire quantification. TCRdb applied fastp at Q25 and MiXCR to the public reads, then kept only in-frame beta chains. Merged by CDR3 protein, the rows form single entries marked with the most common genes and DNA. In this sample the table shows approximately 230,000 distinct CDR3 sequences, under 30% of which occur a single time. The ten largest account for about 5% of the sample.

These data belong to a study of T-cell reconstitution after alpha-beta-depleted transplantation in children (dated by TCRdb to 2016 to 2018). Turning to the overall study: Using TCR repertoire profiling, the study quantitatively followed how T-cell immune reconstitution unfolded in children after TCRalphabeta/CD19-depleted allogeneic hematopoietic cell transplantation.

General conclusions and limits of the study: In some patients, the high TCRbeta diversity seen at day 60 was put down to recipient T cells and intrathymic progenitors that had survived conditioning. About two months after transplant, the apparently early recovery of alphabetaT-cell counts reportedly depended on just several hundred clones that had expanded rapidly and came from non-depleted graft cells. Over subsequent months, a decline in hyperexpanded clone frequencies was noted, and after one year, T-cell counts and TCRbeta diversity were mostly ascribed to newly produced T cells.

The receptor's source is a female patient between 2 and 15 years old who had a stem cell transplant for congenital amegakaryocytic thrombocytopenia, so the T cells may come from the graft donor. This material consisted of PBMCs, mostly from graft donor cells, taken 360 days after TCRalphabeta/CD19-depleted stem cell transplant. The rearranged chain carries TRBV3-1 and TRBJ2-5; 7 bases in between match TRBD2. Read as DNA, the sequence is TGTGCCAGCAAACGGGGGACTATGCAAGAGACCCAGTACTTC. The resulting protein is CASKRGTMQETQYF.